The 19 T cell receptor beta chains listed next were all sequenced from one sample in a study of cytomegalovirus exposure and HLA in healthy donors. PCR involved 60 Vbeta and 13 Jbeta primers. Libraries were prepared by immunoSEQ multiplex PCR; TCRdb keeps only in-frame clonotypes and omits some of them. The table lists 95,000 to 100,000 clones, about four fifths of them singletons. Sample: PBMCs. The receptors shown here come from a woman between 35 and 50 years old in good health and CMV-seronegative.

This chain connects TRBV7-8 to TRBJ1-2; D is uncertain. This CDR3 has 12 amino acids. The germline CDR1 and CDR2 sequences are SGHVS and FQNEAQ. Trimming removed 3 bases from V and 6 bases from J, with 8 bases in between. The CDR3 DNA is TGTGCCAGCAGCTTTTTCGGAGATGGCTACACCTTC. Its protein is CASSFFGDGYTF.

This rearrangement joins TRBV5-4 to TRBJ2-7; the match to TRBD2 covers 8 bases. V dropped 7 bases and J dropped 5; count of bases not matched to a gene: 20. The CDR3 is made up of 17 amino acids. Per germline, CDR1 SGHNT and CDR2 YYREEE (reference sequence). CDR3 DNA: TGTGCCAGCGGGGGCCTGATAGCGGGACGCCGGAGGAACGAGCAGTACTTC. Amino acids: CASGGLIAGRRRNEQYF.

In its sample, this clone was seen once. The chain employs TRBV5-1 and TRBJ2-1; 7 nucleotides line up with TRBD2. The V and J ends lost 0 bases and 7 bases, in that order; junction bases with no gene match: 13. The CDR3 contains 17 residues. Germline V CDR1 and CDR2: SGHRS, YFSETQ. The CDR3 bases are TGCGCCAGCAGCTTGGCTCGAACCAGCGGGGAATGGAATGAGCAGTTCTTC. Its translation is CASSLARTSGEWNEQFF.

V gene TRBV19 combines with J gene TRBJ2-7, with 7 bases matching TRBD2. There are 13 residues in the CDR3. Losses at the gene ends were 5 bases for V and 3 bases for J; bases not matched to a gene: 4. The germline V gene encodes CDR1 LNHDA and CDR2 SQIVND (reference sequence). The CDR3 protein is CASSRGLDYEQYF. CDR3 nucleotides: TGTGCCAGTAGTCGCGGACTAGACTACGAGCAGTACTTC.

This chain links TRBV14 with TRBJ1-2; D remains unclear. Trimming took off 0 bases at V and 6 bases at J, with 14 bases between the two ends. In germline, CDR1 is SGHDN, CDR2 FVKESK. The CDR3 has 15 residues. CDR3 sequence (DNA): TGTGCCAGCAGCCAAGATTTGGAGTATTTGAATGGCTACACCTTC. Amino acid sequence: CASSQDLEYLNGYTF.

The chain combines TRBV12-5 with TRBJ2-2; D is perhaps TRBD2 (7 bases). CDR1 is LGHNT, CDR2 FRNRAP, per germline. Trimming took off 3 bases at V and 4 bases at J, with 9 bases between the two ends. This CDR3 spans 14 amino acids. DNA for the CDR3: TGTGCTAGTGGTTTAGGGGGGGGCACCGGGGAGCTGTTTTTT. This encodes CASGLGGGTGELFF.

The chain links TRBV7-3 to TRBJ2-3; TRBD1 aligns across 7 bases. Germline V gene sequence: CDR1 SGHTA, CDR2 FQGTGA. The V gene end was trimmed by 7 bases and the J gene end by 4 bases; junction bases not matched to a gene: 8. There are 14 residues in the CDR3. In DNA, the CDR3 is TGTGCCAGCACCCCCAGACAGGGCCCAGATACGCAGTATTTT. The encoded protein is CASTPRQGPDTQYF.

This rearrangement joins TRBV2 to TRBJ1-2; 9 bases agree with TRBD1. J lost 8 bases, V lost 5 bases, and 9 bases had no gene match. The CDR3 loop spans 14 amino acids. Looked up from germline, CDR1 is SNHLY and CDR2 is FYNNEI. The DNA of the CDR3 is TGTGCCAGCAGTACTAACAGGGGGCCGGAGGGCTACACCTTC. It is translated as CASSTNRGPEGYTF.

A single count supports this clone. This chain joins TRBV7-8 and TRBJ1-2; tentative D call: TRBD1 (6 bases). The CDR3 spans 16 residues. V was cut by 1 base and J by 1 base, with 13 bases left in between. Per the germline V gene, CDR1 is SGHVS and CDR2 is FQNEAQ. The CDR3 sequence is CASSLDRVVINYGYTF. CDR3 nucleotide sequence: TGTGCCAGCAGCTTAGACAGGGTCGTTATTAACTATGGCTACACCTTC. Using reference TRBV7-8 and TRBJ1-2 for the parts outside the CDR3, the full variable domain is GAGVSQSPRYKVAKRGQDVALRCDPISGHVSLFWYQQALGQGPEFLTYFQNEAQLDKSGLPSDRFFAERPEGSVSTLKIQRTQQEDSAVYLCASSLDRVVINYGYTFGSGTRLTVV.

This clone showed up just a few times. The chain joins TRBV18 to TRBJ2-3; D may be TRBD1 (6 bases). This CDR3 is 15 amino acids long. Per germline, CDR1 KGHSH and CDR2 LQKENI. V was clipped by 3 bases and J by 4 bases, with 14 bases between them. The CDR3 sequence: CASSPDSRLPDTQYF. For the CDR3, the DNA is TGTGCCAGCTCACCGGACAGCCGCCTACCAGATACGCAGTATTTT. The whole variable domain, filled in from reference TRBV18 and TRBJ2-3, reads NAGVMQNPRHLVRRRGQEARLRCSPMKGHSHVYWYRQLPEEGLKFMVYLQKENIIDESGMPKERFSAEFPKEGPSILRIQQVVRGDSAAYFCASSPDSRLPDTQYFGPGTRLTVL.

This clone came up a few times. This chain uses TRBV9 with TRBJ2-7; perhaps TRBD1 as D (6 bases). V lost 3 bases, J lost 4 bases, and 8 bases lay in between. In germline, CDR1 is SGDLS, CDR2 YYNGEE. The CDR3 has 12 residues. CDR3 in amino acids: CASSATGYEQYF. CDR3 bases: TGTGCCAGCAGCGCTACAGGGTACGAGCAGTACTTC.

The rearrangement joins TRBV15 to TRBJ2-7, with a weak D call TRBD1 (6 bases). Germline assignment: CDR1 LNHNV and CDR2 YYDKDF (reference sequence). V gave up 3 bases and J gave up 6 bases, with 15 bases separating them. The CDR3 totals 14 residues. The CDR3 region is CATSRAGQSIEQYF. In DNA form, the CDR3 reads TGTGCCACCAGCAGGGCCGGACAGAGTATCGAGCAGTACTTC.

This clone has just a few counts. This rearrangement joins TRBV7-2 to TRBJ2-3, with 16 bases lining up with TRBD2. J gave up 5 bases and V 5 bases, and 7 bases lay outside the gene matches. CDR1 SGHTA and CDR2 FQGNSA come from the germline V gene. The CDR3 covers 17 residues. This CDR3 is CASSPGTSGGAIDTQYF. The CDR3, as DNA: TGTGCCAGCAGCCCCGGGACTAGCGGGGGGGCCATAGATACGCAGTATTTT.

The genes are TRBV25-1 and TRBJ1-6, with D possibly TRBD1 on 6 matching bases. The CDR3 extends over 17 amino acids. V gave up 4 bases and J gave up 7 bases, with 20 bases separating them. The germline V gene has CDR1 MGHDK and CDR2 SYGVNS. The CDR3 region has the DNA TGTGCCAGCAGTGGCCCCTCCGGGGGGCCGCAAAATTCACCCCTCCACTTT. This sequence encodes CASSGPSGGPQNSPLHF.

This chain links TRBV4-2 with TRBJ1-3; maybe TRBD1 (5 bases). The CDR3 covers 15 residues. Germline-derived CDR1 and CDR2 are LGHNA and YNFKEQ. The V and J ends lost 6 bases and 2 bases respectively, with 14 bases between them. The CDR3, as DNA: TGTGCCAGCAGGGGATTGACAGAAACTGGAAACACCATATATTTT. Its translation: CASRGLTETGNTIYF.

This clone has only a few counts. The junction and the germline gene differ at one end; a read error may be behind it. J is TRBJ2-7 and V is TRBV7-9; D is undetermined. Germline values: CDR1 SEHNR, CDR2 FQNEAQ (reference sequence). The CDR3 is 12 amino acids. The CDR3, as DNA: TGTTCCAGCAGCCCTACAGCCTACGAGCAGTACTTC. Protein: CSSSPTAYEQYF.

The genes are TRBV6-6 and TRBJ2-7; D gene unclear. The length of the CDR3 is 16 residues. V was cut by 0 bases and J by 0 bases, with 12 bases left in between. In germline, CDR1 is MNHNY, CDR2 SVGAGI (reference sequence). For the CDR3, the DNA is TGTGCCAGCAGTTACTCGTCGCAACAGCACTCCTACGAGCAGTACTTC. This gives the protein CASSYSSQQHSYEQYF.

The gene calls are TRBV2 and TRBJ2-5, with 11 bases that match TRBD2. Germline V gene sequence: CDR1 SNHLY, CDR2 FYNNEI. V lost 4 bases, J lost 1 base, and 2 bases stayed unmatched. This CDR3 comprises 15 residues. The CDR3 DNA sequence: TGTGCCAGCAGTGGGACTAGCGGGTTCCAAGAGACCCAGTACTTC. This gives the protein CASSGTSGFQETQYF.

In this sample, this clone turned up a few times. V usage is TRBV5-6 and J usage is TRBJ2-7; D is possibly TRBD1 (6 bases). The CDR3 contains 13 residues. The germline CDR1 and CDR2 sequences are SGHDT and YYEEEE. V was pared by 2 bases and J by 3 bases, with 9 bases between. CDR3 DNA: TGTGCCAGCAGCTTACAGGGTTTCTACGAGCAGTACTTC. Translating it yields CASSLQGFYEQYF. Full variable domain (remainder filled in from reference TRBV5-6 and TRBJ2-7): DAGVTQSPTHLIKTRGQQVTLRCSPKSGHDTVSWYQQALGQGPQFIFQYYEEEERQRGNFPDRFSGHQFPNYSSELNVNALLLGDSALYLCASSLQGFYEQYFGPGTRLTVT.